This entry describes one T cell receptor (beta chain). Produced via immunoSEQ multiplex PCR; TCRdb's table is partial and in-frame only. Of some 71,000 clones listed, about 90% are singletons. The data belong to a study of blood T cell repertoires in COVID-19. As for the study in general: Acute and convalescent COVID-19 samples came from the United States, Italy and Spain. Sources were T cells, B-cell-depleted T cells, or PBMCs; the material itself was cDNA or gDNA.

The CDR3 has 16 residues. Germline V gene data show CDR1 as MNHEY and CDR2 as SMNVEV (reference sequence). The V and J ends lost 1 base and 0 bases respectively, with 9 bases between them. Material: peripheral blood. The clonotype originates from a man aged 50-59 years with acute or convalescent COVID-19. The V and J genes are TRBV27 and TRBJ2-2; weak D call: TRBD1 (6 bases). CDR3 in amino acids: CASSLFGTTNTGELFF. In nucleotides, the CDR3 is TGTGCCAGCAGTTTATTTGGGACAACGAACACCGGGGAGCTGTTTTTT.